The 32 T cell receptor beta chains below were found in one sample sequenced in a study of OX40 agonist ivuxolimab in advanced cancers. The library relied on the immunoSEQ multiplex PCR assay. The table was pulled from immuneACCESS by TCRdb, which kept in-frame rearrangements only. Such tables lose some clones; where checked, under half of the loss comes from unresolved V genes, and the rest has no known cause. For this sample there are roughly 100,000 clones; 90% appear just once. The top ten clonotypes cover about 0.5% of the sample. Material: CD4+ or CD8+ T cells sorted from blood, obtained in a trial of the OX40 agonist ivuxolimab. These receptors all come from an adult with an advanced solid tumor such as melanoma, head and neck, liver or kidney cancer.

This chain connects TRBV9 to TRBJ2-2; the D gene is possibly TRBD1 (6 bases). The CDR3 has 16 residues. Trimming took off 6 bases at V and 1 base at J, with 16 bases between the two ends. Per germline, CDR1 SGDLS and CDR2 YYNGEE. Written as DNA, the CDR3 is TGTGCCAGCACAGGCAACACAGGGATGAACACCGGGGAGCTGTTTTTT. Encoded protein: CASTGNTGMNTGELFF. Variable domain in full (rest from reference TRBV9 and TRBJ2-2): DSGVTQTPKHLITATGQRVTLRCSPRSGDLSVYWYQQSLDQGLQFLIQYYNGEERAKGNILERFSAQQFPDLHSELNLSSLELGDSALYFCASTGNTGMNTGELFFGEGSRLTVL.

A word on this clone: Its ends do not fully match the called genes, so a read error is possible. J is TRBJ2-3 and V is TRBV7-2, with 7 bases that match TRBD2. This CDR3 contains 14 residues. Per the germline V gene, CDR1 is SGHTA and CDR2 is FQGNSA. The CDR3: CASSLADNTDTQYF. CDR3 DNA sequence: TGTGCCAGCAGCCTAGCGGACAACACAGATACGCAGTATTTT.

The rearrangement uses TRBV7-2 and TRBJ2-2; D uncertain. The CDR3 contains 15 residues. In germline, CDR1 is SGHTA, CDR2 FQGNSA. Trimming cost V 7 bases and J 0 bases, with 12 bases left between them. The CDR3 is CASTIPRTNTGELFF. The CDR3 DNA sequence: TGTGCCAGCACCATACCACGGACGAACACCGGGGAGCTGTTTTTT.

The chain combines TRBV9 with TRBJ1-1; unclear D gene. Trimming cost V 3 bases and J 4 bases, with 16 bases left between them. This CDR3 has 15 amino acids. Germline lookup yields CDR1 SGDLS and CDR2 YYNGEE. CDR3 nucleotide sequence: TGTGCCAGCAGCGCCATGCGAGGGAAGGGCACTGAAGCTTTCTTT. Its protein is CASSAMRGKGTEAFF.

The genes are TRBV6-5 and TRBJ1-6, with 7 bases identical to TRBD1. The CDR3 loop spans 15 amino acids. Germline loops: CDR1 MNHEY, CDR2 SVGAGI. Unmatched junction bases numbered 7, after V lost 2 bases and J lost 9 bases. CDR3 bases: TGTGCCAGCAGTTACGGCGGGACAGTCGGTTCACCCCTCCACTTT. It is translated as CASSYGGTVGSPLHF.

The chain joins TRBV19 to TRBJ1-1; the D is unclear. CDR1 and CDR2 from the germline V gene are LNHDA and SQIVND (reference sequence). CDR3 length equals 12 residues. V was clipped by 3 bases and J by 5 bases, with 7 bases between them. The CDR3 here is CASSIETTEAFF. CDR3 nucleotide sequence: TGTGCCAGTAGTATTGAAACTACTGAAGCTTTCTTT.

The J gene is TRBJ1-6, the V gene TRBV11-2, with 7 bases fitting TRBD1. V trimming: 4 bases; J trimming: 9 bases; junction bases outside the gene matches: 6. The CDR3 extends over 14 amino acids. Germline V CDR1 and CDR2: SGHAT, FQNNGV. CDR3 nucleotides: TGTGCCAGCAGCTCACAGGGGCCGGGTTCACCCCTCCACTTT. It translates to CASSSQGPGSPLHF.

The chain links TRBV13 to TRBJ2-5; 15 nucleotides line up with TRBD2. Trimming took 5 bases from V and 4 from J; bases not matched to a gene: 5. Germline V CDR1 and CDR2: PRHDT, FYEKMQ (reference sequence). The length of the CDR3 is 16 residues. Here the CDR3 reads CASSTSGLAGGETQYF. The CDR3 DNA is TGTGCCAGCAGCACCTCGGGACTAGCGGGGGGAGAGACCCAGTACTTC.

The genes are TRBV5-5 and TRBJ1-5; TRBD1 might be the D (6 bases). CDR1 and CDR2 from the germline V gene are SGHKS and YYEKEE (reference sequence). V was shortened by 1 base and J by 6 bases, with 11 bases between the two germline ends. This CDR3 is 14 amino acids long. This CDR3 is CASSLWDKGQPQHF. DNA for the CDR3: TGTGCCAGCAGCTTGTGGGACAAGGGTCAGCCCCAGCATTTT.

The chain combines TRBV7-9 with TRBJ2-3; the match to TRBD2 covers 8 bases. V shed 1 base and J 4 bases; nucleotides not matched to a gene: 4. The CDR3 has 15 residues. Per the germline V gene, CDR1 is SEHNR and CDR2 is FQNEAQ (reference sequence). The DNA of the CDR3 is TGTGCCAGCAGCTTAGGAGCGGGGGCGGCAGATACGCAGTATTTT. Amino acid sequence: CASSLGAGAADTQYF.

This chain joins TRBV30 and TRBJ1-4; D remains ambiguous. Per the germline V gene, CDR1 is GTSNPN and CDR2 is SVGIG (reference sequence). The CDR3 loop spans 10 amino acids. Trimming pared 3 bases from V and 7 bases from J, leaving 3 bases between. The CDR3 coding sequence is TGTGCCTGGAGGAGTGAAAAACTGTTTTTT. It specifies CAWRSEKLFF.

The chain carries TRBV7-9 and TRBJ1-6, with D tentatively TRBD1 (5 bases). Germline V gene sequence: CDR1 SEHNR, CDR2 FQNEAQ (reference sequence). The CDR3 length is 13 residues. The V and J ends lost 4 bases and 7 bases respectively, with 8 bases between them. For the CDR3, the DNA is TGTGCCAGCAGCTCCTGGGGGAATTCACCCCTCCACTTT. Protein sequence: CASSSWGNSPLHF. The whole variable domain, filled in from reference TRBV7-9 and TRBJ1-6, reads DTGVSQNPRHKITKRGQNVTFRCDPISEHNRLYWYRQTLGQGPEFLTYFQNEAQLEKSRLLSDRFSAERPKGSFSTLEIQRTEQGDSAMYLCASSSWGNSPLHFGNGTRLTVT.

This clone was seen only once. The chain joins TRBV7-2 to TRBJ2-1; the D is unclear. This CDR3 contains 15 residues. The germline gives CDR1 SGHTA, CDR2 FQGNSA. Between the trimmed V and J ends, which lost 5 bases and 0 bases, there was a span of 11 bases. The CDR3, as DNA: TGTGCCAGCAGCCTACAAACGAGCTCCTACAATGAGCAGTTCTTC. Translated: CASSLQTSSYNEQFF.

CDR3 sequence: CASRTGGENTQYF. The CDR3 nucleotides read TGCGCCAGCAGGACAGGGGGCGAGAATACGCAGTATTTT. The chain links TRBV10-2 to TRBJ2-3; 10 bases map to TRBD1. V dropped 6 bases and J dropped 7; count of bases not matched to a gene: 4. Germline CDR1 is WSHSY and CDR2 is SAAADI. CDR3 length: 13 residues.

The rearrangement uses TRBV5-4 and TRBJ2-7; 9 nucleotides agree with TRBD1. The length of the CDR3 is 16 residues. Losses at the gene ends were 4 bases for V and 1 base for J; bases not matched to a gene: 9. The germline V gene encodes CDR1 SGHNT and CDR2 YYREEE (reference sequence). Written as DNA, the CDR3 is TGTGCCAGCAGCAAATCATGGACAGGGGAGTCCTACGAGCAGTACTTC. Its translation: CASSKSWTGESYEQYF.

This chain uses TRBV7-2 with TRBJ2-5; 9 nucleotides match TRBD1. Unmatched junction bases numbered 7, after V lost 4 bases and J lost 7 bases. This CDR3 has 14 residues. Germline CDR1 SGHTA, CDR2 FQGNSA. The CDR3 region is CASSSDRGPGTQYF. In DNA, the CDR3 is TGTGCCAGCAGCTCGGACAGGGGCCCGGGGACCCAGTACTTC.

The chain carries TRBV19 and TRBJ1-5; 8 bases agree with TRBD1. V was clipped by 1 base and J by 4 bases; unmatched bases: 0. The CDR3 loop spans 14 amino acids. Germline CDR1 is LNHDA and CDR2 is SQIVND (reference sequence). This chain's CDR3 is CASSIGDRNQPQHF. The CDR3 nucleotides read TGTGCCAGTAGTATAGGGGACAGGAATCAGCCCCAGCATTTT.

The J gene is TRBJ2-3, the V gene TRBV13, with D hard to call. Germline values: CDR1 PRHDT, CDR2 FYEKMQ (reference sequence). The V end was cut by 5 bases, the J end by 0 bases, with 12 bases between. The CDR3 extends over 15 amino acids. The CDR3 nucleotides read TGTGCCAGCAGCCCCCAATCTACGAGCACAGATACGCAGTATTTT. As protein: CASSPQSTSTDTQYF.

The chain combines TRBV15 with TRBJ1-1; TRBD1 matches 8 bases. The trim removed 2 bases at V and 1 base at J, leaving 3 bases unmatched. Germline V gene lookup returns CDR1 LNHNV and CDR2 YYDKDF (reference sequence). This CDR3 has 15 amino acids. This chain's CDR3 is CATSRQGATNTEAFF. CDR3 bases: TGTGCCACCAGCAGACAGGGGGCGACGAACACTGAAGCTTTCTTT.

The CDR3 DNA follows: TGTGCCAGCAGTTTGCCCCGGGCAGACACTGAAGCTTTCTTT. Translated, it gives CASSLPRADTEAFF. The V call is TRBV28, the J call TRBJ1-1, with unresolved D. The germline CDR1 and CDR2 sequences are MDHEN and SYDVKM. Deletions cut 3 bases from V and 3 bases from J, with 11 bases between. The CDR3 extends over 14 amino acids.

The chain recombines TRBV28 with TRBJ2-5, with D unclear. Between the trimmed V and J ends, which lost 5 bases and 11 bases, there was a span of 12 bases. Germline V gene data show CDR1 as MDHEN and CDR2 as SYDVKM. The CDR3 sequence is 11 residues long. CDR3 sequence: CASSTTGQQYF. CDR3 DNA sequence: TGTGCCAGCAGTACCACCGGGCAGCAGTACTTC.

The chain uses TRBV5-4 and TRBJ2-7; a weak D match, TRBD1 (6 bases). Per the germline V gene, CDR1 is SGHNT and CDR2 is YYREEE (reference sequence). This CDR3 region has 12 residues. V shed 4 bases and J shed 3 bases, with 8 bases lying between them. The CDR3 DNA follows: TGTGCCAGCAGCCGGGACAACTACGAGCAGTACTTC. Its protein product is CASSRDNYEQYF.

This sequence joins TRBV19 and TRBJ1-4; no clear D. Trimming stripped 6 bases from V and 6 bases from J, with 5 bases between. The germline gives CDR1 LNHDA, CDR2 SQIVND (reference sequence). The CDR3 loop spans 11 amino acids. The DNA for the CDR3 is TGTGCCAGTAGGACGGATGAAAAACTGTTTTTT. Translated: CASRTDEKLFF.

V is TRBV7-9 and J is TRBJ2-1; 12 bases line up with TRBD2. The J segment lost 6 bases and the V segment lost 1 base, leaving 1 base of the junction unmatched. CDR1 SEHNR and CDR2 FQNEAQ come from the germline V gene (reference sequence). This CDR3 contains 15 residues. As DNA, the CDR3 is TGTGCCAGCAGCTTAGGACTAGCGGGGGTCAATGAGCAGTTCTTC. Its protein product is CASSLGLAGVNEQFF.

The chain employs TRBV28 and TRBJ2-7; 7 bases agree with TRBD1. V lost 5 bases and J lost 2; bases outside the gene matches: 3. This CDR3 is 13 amino acids long. The germline gives CDR1 MDHEN, CDR2 SYDVKM. CDR3 in DNA: TGTGCCAGCAGTGGGGACAGAGCCTACGAGCAGTACTTC. It codes for CASSGDRAYEQYF.

The rearrangement links TRBV7-8 to TRBJ2-7; 8 positions agree with TRBD1. Germline V lookup: CDR1 SGHVS, CDR2 FQNEAQ. CDR3 size: 14 residues. Germline trimming cut 5 bases from V and 3 bases from J; bases unmatched to any gene: 6. CDR3 amino acids: CASSHLGQGYEQYF. CDR3 nucleotides: TGTGCCAGCAGCCACCTCGGACAGGGCTACGAGCAGTACTTC.

The chain uses TRBV7-6 and TRBJ1-1; no reliable D call. V was pared by 5 bases and J by 1 base, with 14 bases between. CDR3 size: 15 residues. CDR1 and CDR2 from the germline V gene are SGHVS and FNYEAQ. This CDR3 reads CASSPDTLRNTEAFF. The CDR3 coding sequence is TGTGCCAGCAGCCCCGACACCCTTAGGAACACTGAAGCTTTCTTT.

The rearrangement uses TRBV6-1 and TRBJ2-7; D may be TRBD1 (6 bases). V was cut by 6 bases and J by 0 bases, with 15 bases left in between. The germline V gene has CDR1 MNHNS and CDR2 SASEGT. The CDR3 has 15 residues. CDR3 DNA: TGTGCCAGCAGCTATAGACAGGCTAGCTCCTACGAGCAGTACTTC. Its translation is CASSYRQASSYEQYF.

J is TRBJ1-5 and V is TRBV19, with 7 bases fitting TRBD1. This CDR3 is 16 amino acids long. Trimming cost V 10 bases and J 7 bases; bases outside gene matches: 19. Germline loops: CDR1 LNHDA, CDR2 SQIVND (reference sequence). The CDR3 loop is CANLAGQVALGQPQHF. The CDR3 bases are TGTGCCAACCTCGCCGGACAGGTGGCCTTAGGGCAGCCCCAGCATTTT.

This clone was observed at least ten times. This chain links TRBV10-3 with TRBJ2-7, with 9 bases matching TRBD2. Germline V gene sequence: CDR1 ENHRY, CDR2 SYGVKD. The V segment lost 9 bases and the J segment 1 base; nucleotides outside the gene matches: 1. This CDR3 is 12 amino acids long. The CDR3 coding sequence is TGTGCCATAAGCGGGGGGTCCTACGAGCAGTACTTC. Encoded protein: CAISGGSYEQYF.

CDR3 in amino acids: CASSQGGRGTQYF. CDR3 in DNA: TGTGCCAGCAGCCAAGGGGGCCGTGGGACCCAGTACTTC. The chain couples TRBV13 to TRBJ2-5; TRBD1 aligns across 7 bases. This CDR3 spans 13 amino acids. V dropped 5 bases and J dropped 7; count of bases not matched to a gene: 7. The germline CDR1 and CDR2 sequences are PRHDT and FYEKMQ (reference sequence).

This rearrangement joins TRBV7-9 to TRBJ2-1; D is perhaps TRBD1 or TRBD2 (6 bases each). Trimming pared 2 bases from V and 2 bases from J, leaving 10 bases between. Germline V lookup: CDR1 SEHNR, CDR2 FQNEAQ (reference sequence). The CDR3 is made up of 15 amino acids. CDR3 amino acids: CASSLNGGPYNEQFF. DNA of the CDR3: TGTGCCAGCAGCTTAAACGGGGGCCCCTACAATGAGCAGTTCTTC.